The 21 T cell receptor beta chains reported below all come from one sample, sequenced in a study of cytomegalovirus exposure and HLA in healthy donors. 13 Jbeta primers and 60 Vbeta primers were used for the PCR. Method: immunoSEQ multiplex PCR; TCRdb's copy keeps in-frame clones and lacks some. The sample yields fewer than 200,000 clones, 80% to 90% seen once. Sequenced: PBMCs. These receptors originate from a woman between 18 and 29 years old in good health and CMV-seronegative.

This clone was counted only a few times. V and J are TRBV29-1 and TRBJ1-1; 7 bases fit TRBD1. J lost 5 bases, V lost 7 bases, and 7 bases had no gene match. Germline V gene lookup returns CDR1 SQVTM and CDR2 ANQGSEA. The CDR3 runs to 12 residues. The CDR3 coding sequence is TGCAGCGGCCGACAGGGCGGGACTGAAGCTTTCTTT. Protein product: CSGRQGGTEAFF.

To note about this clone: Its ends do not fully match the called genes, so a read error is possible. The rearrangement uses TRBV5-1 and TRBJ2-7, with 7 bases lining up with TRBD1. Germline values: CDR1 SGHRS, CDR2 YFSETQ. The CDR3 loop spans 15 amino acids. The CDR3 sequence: CAGSPRQGRKDEQYF. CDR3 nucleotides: TGCGCCGGCAGCCCAAGACAGGGACGGAAAGACGAGCAGTACTTC.

The CDR3 sequence is CASSYSSLDQGETQYF. DNA of the CDR3: TGTGCCAGCAGTTACAGCTCTCTAGACCAGGGAGAGACCCAGTACTTC. The chain employs TRBV28 and TRBJ2-5; possible D gene TRBD1, 5 bases. Per the germline V gene, CDR1 is MDHEN and CDR2 is SYDVKM. This CDR3 has 16 amino acids. V gave up 4 bases and J gave up 4 bases, with 19 bases separating them.

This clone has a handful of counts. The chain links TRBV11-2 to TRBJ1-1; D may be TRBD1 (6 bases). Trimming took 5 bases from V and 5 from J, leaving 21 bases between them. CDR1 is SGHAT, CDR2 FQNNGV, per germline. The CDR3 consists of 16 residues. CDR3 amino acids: CASSRASGHLGTEAFF. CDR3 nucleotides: TGTGCCAGCAGCCGGGCCTCGGGACATTTAGGGACTGAAGCTTTCTTT.

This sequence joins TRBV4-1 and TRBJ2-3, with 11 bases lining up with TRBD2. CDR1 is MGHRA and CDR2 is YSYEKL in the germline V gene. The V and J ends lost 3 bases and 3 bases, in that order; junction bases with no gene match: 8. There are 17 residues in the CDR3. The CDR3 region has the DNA TGCGCCAGCAGCCAGACTCTAGCGGGGGGCACAACAGATACGCAGTATTTT. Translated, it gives CASSQTLAGGTTDTQYF.

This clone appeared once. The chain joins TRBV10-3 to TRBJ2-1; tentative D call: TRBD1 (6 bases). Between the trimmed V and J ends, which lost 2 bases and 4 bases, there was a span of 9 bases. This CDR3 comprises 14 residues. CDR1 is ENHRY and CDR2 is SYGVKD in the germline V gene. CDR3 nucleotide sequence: TGTGCCATCAGTGAGACAGGGTGGTACAATGAGCAGTTCTTC. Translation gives CAISETGWYNEQFF.

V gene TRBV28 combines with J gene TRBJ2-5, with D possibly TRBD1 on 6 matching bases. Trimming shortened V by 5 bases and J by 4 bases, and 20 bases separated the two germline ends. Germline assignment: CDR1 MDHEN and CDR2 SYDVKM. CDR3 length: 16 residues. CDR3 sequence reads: CASSPQRQGIRETQYF. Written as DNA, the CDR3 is TGTGCCAGCAGTCCACAACGGCAGGGGATCCGAGAGACCCAGTACTTC.

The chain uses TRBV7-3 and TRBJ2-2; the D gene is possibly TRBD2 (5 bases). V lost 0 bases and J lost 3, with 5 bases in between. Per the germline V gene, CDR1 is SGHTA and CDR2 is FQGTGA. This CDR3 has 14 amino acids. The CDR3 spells CASSLTRDTGELFF. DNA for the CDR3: TGTGCCAGCAGCTTAACGAGGGACACCGGGGAGCTGTTTTTT.

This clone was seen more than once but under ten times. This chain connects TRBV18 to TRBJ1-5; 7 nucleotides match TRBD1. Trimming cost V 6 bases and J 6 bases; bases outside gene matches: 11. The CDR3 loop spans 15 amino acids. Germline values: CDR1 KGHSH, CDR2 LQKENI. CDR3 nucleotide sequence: TGTGCCAGCTCTCGACAGGGATCCAGGACTCAGCCCCAGCATTTT. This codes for CASSRQGSRTQPQHF. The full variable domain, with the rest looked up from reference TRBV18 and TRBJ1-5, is NAGVMQNPRHLVRRRGQEARLRCSPMKGHSHVYWYRQLPEEGLKFMVYLQKENIIDESGMPKERFSAEFPKEGPSILRIQQVVRGDSAAYFCASSRQGSRTQPQHFGDGTRLSIL.

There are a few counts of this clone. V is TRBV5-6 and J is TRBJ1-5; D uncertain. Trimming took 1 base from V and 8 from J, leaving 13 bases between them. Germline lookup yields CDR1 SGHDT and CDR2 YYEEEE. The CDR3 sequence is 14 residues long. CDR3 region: CASSLFPVREPQHF. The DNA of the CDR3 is TGTGCCAGCAGCTTGTTCCCCGTGAGAGAGCCCCAGCATTTT. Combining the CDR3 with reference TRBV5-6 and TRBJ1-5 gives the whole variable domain DAGVTQSPTHLIKTRGQQVTLRCSPKSGHDTVSWYQQALGQGPQFIFQYYEEEERQRGNFPDRFSGHQFPNYSSELNVNALLLGDSALYLCASSLFPVREPQHFGDGTRLSIL.

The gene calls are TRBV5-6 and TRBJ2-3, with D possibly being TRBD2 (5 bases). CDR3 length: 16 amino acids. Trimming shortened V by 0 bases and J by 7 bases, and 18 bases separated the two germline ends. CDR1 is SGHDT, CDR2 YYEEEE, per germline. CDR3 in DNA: TGTGCCAGCAGCTTGGTAGGGTCTAGCTCTGTGTATACGCAGTATTTT. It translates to CASSLVGSSSVYTQYF.

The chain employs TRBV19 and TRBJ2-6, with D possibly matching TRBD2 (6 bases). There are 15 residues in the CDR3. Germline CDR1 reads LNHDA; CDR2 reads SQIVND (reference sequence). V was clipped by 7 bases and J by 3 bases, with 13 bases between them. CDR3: CASTNRLVGANVLTF. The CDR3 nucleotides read TGTGCCAGTACTAACAGACTAGTTGGGGCCAACGTCCTGACTTTC.

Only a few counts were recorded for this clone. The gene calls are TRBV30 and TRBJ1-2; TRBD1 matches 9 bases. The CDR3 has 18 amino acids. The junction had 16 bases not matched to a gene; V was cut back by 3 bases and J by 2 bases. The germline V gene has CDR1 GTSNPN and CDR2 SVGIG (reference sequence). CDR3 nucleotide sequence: TGTGCCTGGAGCCCACAGGGGACAGGGCGGCATAGGAACTATGGCTACACCTTC. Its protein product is CAWSPQGTGRHRNYGYTF. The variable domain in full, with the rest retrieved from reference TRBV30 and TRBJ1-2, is SQTIHQWPATLVQPVGSPLSLECTVEGTSNPNLYWYRQAAGRGLQLLFYSVGIGQISSEVPQNLSASRPQDRQFILSSKKLLLSDSGFYLCAWSPQGTGRHRNYGYTFGSGTRLTVV.

CDR3 protein: CASSLVVTGLEGYTF. The CDR3 nucleotides are TGTGCCAGCAGCTTAGTCGTGACAGGGTTGGAAGGCTACACCTTC. The chain uses TRBV7-2 and TRBJ1-2, with TRBD1 identical over 7 bases. There are 15 residues in the CDR3. The J segment lost 8 bases and the V segment lost 1 base, leaving 10 bases of the junction unmatched. Germline CDR1 is SGHTA and CDR2 is FQGNSA. Drawing the rest from reference TRBV7-2 and TRBJ1-2, the complete variable domain is GAGVSQSPSNKVTEKGKDVELRCDPISGHTALYWYRQSLGQGLEFLIYFQGNSAPDKSGLPSDRFSAERTGGSVSTLTIQRTQQEDSAVYLCASSLVVTGLEGYTFGSGTRLTVV.

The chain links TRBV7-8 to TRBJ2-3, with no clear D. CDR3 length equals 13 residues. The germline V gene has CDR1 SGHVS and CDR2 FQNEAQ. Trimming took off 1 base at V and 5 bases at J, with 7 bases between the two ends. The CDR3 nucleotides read TGTGCCAGCAGCTTAGGGCGAGGAGATACGCAGTATTTT. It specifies CASSLGRGDTQYF.

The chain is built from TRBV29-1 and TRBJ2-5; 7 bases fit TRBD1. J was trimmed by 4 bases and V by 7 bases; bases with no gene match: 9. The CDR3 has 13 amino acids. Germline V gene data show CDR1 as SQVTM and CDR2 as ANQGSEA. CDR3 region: CSAYDRVGETQYF. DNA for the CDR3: TGCAGCGCCTATGACAGGGTCGGAGAGACCCAGTACTTC.

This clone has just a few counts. CDR3: CATSRDLGGTGELFF. CDR3 sequence (DNA): TGTGCCACCAGCAGAGATCTTGGCGGCACCGGGGAGCTGTTTTTT. This rearrangement joins TRBV15 to TRBJ2-2; no definite D call. This CDR3 has 15 residues. V was clipped by 0 bases and J by 4 bases, with 9 bases between them. The germline CDR1 and CDR2 sequences are LNHNV and YYDKDF (reference sequence).

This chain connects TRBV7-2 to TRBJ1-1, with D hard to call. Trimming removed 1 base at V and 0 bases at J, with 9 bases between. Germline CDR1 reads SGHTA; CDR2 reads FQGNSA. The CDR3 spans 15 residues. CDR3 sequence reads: CASSLEAGMNTEAFF. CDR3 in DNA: TGTGCCAGCAGCTTAGAAGCAGGCATGAACACTGAAGCTTTCTTT.

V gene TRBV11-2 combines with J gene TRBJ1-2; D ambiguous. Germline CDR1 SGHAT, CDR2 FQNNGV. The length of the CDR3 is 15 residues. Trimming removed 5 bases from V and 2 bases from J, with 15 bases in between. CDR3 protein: CASSKENGPNYGYTF. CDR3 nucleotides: TGTGCCAGCAGCAAAGAAAATGGGCCCAACTATGGCTACACCTTC.

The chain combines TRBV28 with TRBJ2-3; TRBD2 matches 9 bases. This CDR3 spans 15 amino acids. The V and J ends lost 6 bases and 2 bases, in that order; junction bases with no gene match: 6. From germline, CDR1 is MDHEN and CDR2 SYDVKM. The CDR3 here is CASSSSGDSTDTQYF. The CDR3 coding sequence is TGTGCCAGCAGCTCTAGCGGGGACTCCACAGATACGCAGTATTTT.

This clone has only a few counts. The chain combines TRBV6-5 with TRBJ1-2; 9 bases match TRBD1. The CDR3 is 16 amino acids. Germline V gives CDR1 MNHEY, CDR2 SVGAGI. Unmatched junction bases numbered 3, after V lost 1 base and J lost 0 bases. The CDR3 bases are TGTGCCAGCAGTTACTTACGGACAGGGGCTAACTATGGCTACACCTTC. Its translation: CASSYLRTGANYGYTF.